The rows below give T cell receptor beta chains drawn from one sample of a study of blood T cell repertoires in COVID-19. Produced via immunoSEQ multiplex PCR; TCRdb's table is partial and in-frame only. The table has around 200,000 clones, 85% to 90% seen once; the top ten hold less than 25%. Sequenced sample: peripheral blood. The receptors were gathered from a man in his sixties or seventies with active or convalescent COVID-19. CDR3s include the opening cysteine and the closing phenylalanine or tryptophan. The order of the fields is J gene, clone size, V gene, CDR3 protein. The size of a clone is reported for some rows only, either as once, few or many, or as a class for expanded clones.

j_gene: TRBJ1-6; abundance: few; v_gene: TRBV7-2; CDR3aa: CASSLEGGLYSPLHF
j_gene: TRBJ2-5; abundance: NA; v_gene: TRBV19; CDR3aa: CASSGRGRGYQETQYF
j_gene: TRBJ2-2; abundance: few; v_gene: TRBV7-2; CDR3aa: CASSLLFLAGGNTGELFF
j_gene: TRBJ2-7; abundance: NA; v_gene: TRBV6-2/TRBV6-3; CDR3aa: CASSYSKSQQGAYEQYF
j_gene: TRBJ1-5; abundance: once; v_gene: TRBV30; CDR3aa: CAWSLQYNQPQHF
j_gene: TRBJ2-4; abundance: NA; v_gene: TRBV5-4; CDR3aa: CASSLNPEPKNIQYF
j_gene: TRBJ2-7; abundance: NA; v_gene: TRBV4-3; CDR3aa: CASSQARTVGEQYF
j_gene: TRBJ2-1; abundance: NA; v_gene: TRBV28; CDR3aa: CASWTSGRVYNEQFF
j_gene: TRBJ1-2; abundance: NA; v_gene: TRBV2; CDR3aa: CASSFAGVDYGYTF
j_gene: TRBJ2-5; abundance: once; v_gene: TRBV3-1/TRBV3-2; CDR3aa: CASSQQTEQTQYF
j_gene: TRBJ2-7; abundance: NA; v_gene: TRBV10-3; CDR3aa: CAISESGAQYF
j_gene: TRBJ2-2; abundance: NA; v_gene: TRBV6-5; CDR3aa: CASTPGGSRAGELFF
j_gene: TRBJ2-5; abundance: NA; v_gene: TRBV6-5; CDR3aa: CASSYGPYGLQETQYF
j_gene: TRBJ1-5; abundance: once; v_gene: TRBV7-6; CDR3aa: CASSLVGGLNQPQHF
j_gene: TRBJ1-2; abundance: NA; v_gene: TRBV6-2/TRBV6-3; CDR3aa: CASSYSEGQGRSNYGYTF
j_gene: TRBJ1-4; abundance: NA; v_gene: TRBV4-3; CDR3aa: CASSQGAGTGKLFF
j_gene: TRBJ1-4; abundance: NA; v_gene: TRBV19; CDR3aa: CASSGNRDGTNEKLFF